Sequencing of this T cell receptor (beta chain) was carried out in a study of Ad26.COV2.S vaccination and SARS-CoV-2 variants. Study context: In the study, Ad26.COV2.S was injected intramuscularly once, or twice 56 days apart.

Some clones are missing from TCRdb's copy, which holds only in-frame ones; the method was immunoSEQ multiplex PCR. In the table there are 440,000 or so clones, about nine tenths of which are singletons. V dropped 6 bases and J dropped 8 bases, with 26 bases sitting between them. Per the germline V gene, CDR1 is SGHNT and CDR2 is YYREEE (reference sequence). This CDR3 has 16 residues. Treatment denoted: roughly 20 received Ad26.COV2.S at low or high dose, single or two shots; roughly five received placebo; per-sample allocation not given. After the first vaccine or placebo injection, samples were drawn on day 63. Participants' vaccine, an Ad26 vector, delivered Wuhan-strain SARS-CoV-2 spike.

The sample consisted of peripheral blood, taken in a trial of Ad26.COV2.S vaccine versus placebo. V gene TRBV5-4 combines with J gene TRBJ1-2; weak D call: TRBD1 (6 bases). The clonotype originates from a person aged 18-60 years who received the Ad26.COV2.S COVID-19 vaccine or a placebo. The CDR3 DNA is TGTGCCAGCACCCAATTTGACAGGACCGCGTCGAAAGGCTACACCTTC. Its protein is CASTQFDRTASKGYTF.